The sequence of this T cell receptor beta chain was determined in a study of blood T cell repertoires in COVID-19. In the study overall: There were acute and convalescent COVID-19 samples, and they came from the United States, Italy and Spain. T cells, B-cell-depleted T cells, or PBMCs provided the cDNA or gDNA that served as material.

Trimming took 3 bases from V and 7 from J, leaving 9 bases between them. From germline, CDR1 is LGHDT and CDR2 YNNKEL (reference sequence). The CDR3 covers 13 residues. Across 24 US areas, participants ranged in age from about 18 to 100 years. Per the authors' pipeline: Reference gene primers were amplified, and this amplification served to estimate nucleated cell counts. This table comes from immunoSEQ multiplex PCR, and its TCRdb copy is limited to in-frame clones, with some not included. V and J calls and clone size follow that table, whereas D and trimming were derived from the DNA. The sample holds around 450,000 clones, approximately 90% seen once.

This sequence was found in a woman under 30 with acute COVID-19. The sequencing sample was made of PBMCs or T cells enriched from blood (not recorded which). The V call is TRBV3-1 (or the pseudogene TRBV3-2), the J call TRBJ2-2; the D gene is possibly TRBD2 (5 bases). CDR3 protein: CASSQYEGGELFF. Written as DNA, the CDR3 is TGTGCCAGCAGCCAGTATGAGGGCGGGGAGCTGTTTTTT.